This TCR beta chain was retrieved from a study of blood T cell repertoires in COVID-19. Study at large: Acute and convalescent COVID-19 specimens originated in the United States, Italy and Spain. T cells, B-cell-depleted T cells, or PBMCs supplied cDNA or gDNA.

The CDR3 sequence is 12 residues long. The germline V gene has CDR1 LNHDA and CDR2 SQIVND (reference sequence). V was cut by 3 bases and J by 5 bases, with 6 bases left in between. As handled by the study authors: How many nucleated cells were present was estimated from reference gene primer amplification. TCRdb's copy holds only in-frame clones and misses some; the assay was immunoSEQ multiplex PCR. That table furnishes V, J and clone size, whereas the DNA furnished D and trimming. This table has 130,000 or so clones, around 82% appearing once. The source of this sequence is a man aged 60 to 69 with acute or convalescent COVID-19. The sequenced sample consisted of peripheral blood. This rearrangement joins TRBV19 to TRBJ2-3; D not certain. CDR3 protein: CASSMGVDTQYF. CDR3 sequence (DNA): TGTGCCAGTAGTATGGGCGTAGATACGCAGTATTTT.